One sample yielded the 5 T cell receptor beta chains listed below, sequenced in a study of blood T cell repertoires in COVID-19. Assay: immunoSEQ multiplex PCR; the TCRdb copy retains only in-frame clones and omits some. The data hold tens of thousands of clones, with around 73% observed a single time. Input material: peripheral blood. Receptors originate from a woman aged 70-85 years with acute or convalescent COVID-19.

This clone was picked up one time. The gene calls are TRBV7-3 and TRBJ2-1, with 7 positions matching TRBD2. From germline, CDR1 is SGHTA and CDR2 FQGTGA. The CDR3 consists of 14 residues. V lost 5 bases, J lost 4 bases, and 5 bases stayed unmatched. The CDR3 DNA reads TGTGCCAGCAGCCGGGGGGACCCTTACAATGAGCAGTTCTTC. Amino acids: CASSRGDPYNEQFF.

This clone showed up just once. The genes are TRBV29-1 and TRBJ2-3; maybe TRBD2 (5 bases). The CDR3 has 12 residues. With 4 bases removed from V and 3 bases from J, the gap between germline ends came to 8 bases. CDR1 is SQVTM and CDR2 is ANQGSEA in the germline V gene. The CDR3 DNA sequence: TGCAGCGTTGTGCGCGGGACAGATACGCAGTATTTT. Translation gives CSVVRGTDTQYF.

V and J are TRBV19 and TRBJ1-4; a possible D gene is TRBD1 (5 bases). Germline assignment: CDR1 LNHDA and CDR2 SQIVND (reference sequence). This CDR3 has 16 residues. Trimming took off 4 bases at V and 1 base at J, with 13 bases between the two ends. CDR3 sequence (DNA): TGTGCCAGTAGTAAGGGGATCACAAGAACTAATGAAAAACTGTTTTTT. Its translation: CASSKGITRTNEKLFF.

J is TRBJ2-3 and V is TRBV4-1, with 8 bases that match TRBD2. The V gene's germline CDR1 is MGHRA and CDR2 YSYEKL. The V gene end was trimmed by 5 bases and the J gene end by 0 bases; junction bases not matched to a gene: 13. The CDR3 extends over 18 amino acids. For the CDR3, the DNA is TGCGCCAGCAGCACCTCGCAGGGCGGGGGGCCGAGCACAGATACGCAGTATTTT. Protein sequence: CASSTSQGGGPSTDTQYF.

The chain combines TRBV3-1 (or the pseudogene TRBV3-2) with TRBJ2-7, with 8 bases fitting TRBD1. Looked up from germline, CDR1 is LGHDT and CDR2 is YNNKEL (reference sequence). J lost 1 base, V lost 5 bases, and 1 base had no gene match. This CDR3 region has 13 residues. In DNA form, the CDR3 reads TGTGCCAGCAGCAGACAGGGGTCCTACGAGCAGTACTTC. Translating gives CASSRQGSYEQYF.